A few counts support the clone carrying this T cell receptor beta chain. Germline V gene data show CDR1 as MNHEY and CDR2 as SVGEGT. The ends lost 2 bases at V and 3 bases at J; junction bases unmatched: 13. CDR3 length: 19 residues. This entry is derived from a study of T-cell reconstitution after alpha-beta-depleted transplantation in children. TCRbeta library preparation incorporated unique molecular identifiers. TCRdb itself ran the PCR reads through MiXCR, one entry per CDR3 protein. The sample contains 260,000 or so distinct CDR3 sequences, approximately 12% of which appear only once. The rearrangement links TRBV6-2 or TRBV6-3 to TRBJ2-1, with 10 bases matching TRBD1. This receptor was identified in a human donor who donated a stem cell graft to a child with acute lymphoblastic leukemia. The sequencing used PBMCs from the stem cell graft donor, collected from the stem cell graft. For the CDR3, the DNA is TGTGCCAGCAGTTACACACCGATCCCGACAGGGGGCGGCTACAATGAGCAGTTCTTC. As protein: CASSYTPIPTGGGYNEQFF.